Listed below are T cell receptor beta chains from one sample, sequenced in a study of T-cell memory formation after mild COVID-19. From the 5' RACE reads, TCRdb called clonotypes with MiXCR, one entry per CDR3 protein. The sample holds a few hundred thousand distinct CDR3 sequences; around 16% are singletons and the top ten take 22%. Sequencing used PBMCs or a T cell subset sorted from them (not recorded which). Receptor source: a man aged 18 to 30 who had mild COVID-19 (a few samples of this study predate the infection). Cell type and time point are not known. Each CDR3 is given with its conserved first and last residue. Each record gives: V gene, clone size, D gene, J gene, CDR3 DNA, CDR3 protein. A D gene is named only where the DNA matches it firmly. Part of the rows lack a size; the others show once, few, many or a class for expanded clones.

v_call: TRBV29-1; clone_size: few; d_call: NA; j_call: TRBJ2-5; cdr3_nt: TGCAGCGTTAGGACTAACCAAGAGACCCAGTACTTC; cdr3_aa: CSVRTNQETQYF
v_call: TRBV5-6; clone_size: many; d_call: NA; j_call: TRBJ1-1; cdr3_nt: TGTGCCAGCAGCTTGGCCCCTGGCAGGTGGCACACTGAAGCTTTCTTT; cdr3_aa: CASSLAPGRWHTEAFF
v_call: TRBV5-1; clone_size: few; d_call: NA; j_call: TRBJ2-2; cdr3_nt: TGCGCCAGCAGCGTCCAGACCACCGGGGAGCTGTTTTTT; cdr3_aa: CASSVQTTGELFF
v_call: TRBV7-9; clone_size: NA; d_call: TRBD2; j_call: TRBJ2-1; cdr3_nt: TGTGCCAGCACCCTGGCCCAGCGGGGGTCGGATGAGCAGTTCTTC; cdr3_aa: CASTLAQRGSDEQFF
v_call: TRBV6-2/TRBV6-3; clone_size: NA; d_call: TRBD1; j_call: TRBJ1-5; cdr3_nt: TGTGCCAGCAGTGTGACAGGGGGCGGTCTGCCCCAGCATTTT; cdr3_aa: CASSVTGGGLPQHF
v_call: TRBV4-2; clone_size: many; d_call: TRBD2; j_call: TRBJ2-1; cdr3_nt: TGTGCCAGCAGCCAGGAGACTAGCGGCAATGAGCAGTTCTTC; cdr3_aa: CASSQETSGNEQFF
v_call: TRBV6-2/TRBV6-3; clone_size: NA; d_call: NA; j_call: TRBJ2-1; cdr3_nt: TGTGCCAGCAGTTACGGCGGGGGCCTGAGCTCCTACAATGAGCAGTTCTTC; cdr3_aa: CASSYGGGLSSYNEQFF
v_call: TRBV5-1; clone_size: many; d_call: TRBD2; j_call: TRBJ2-7; cdr3_nt: TGCGCCAGCAGCTTTACGGGACTACGAAGCTACGAGCAGTACTTC; cdr3_aa: CASSFTGLRSYEQYF
v_call: TRBV20-1; clone_size: NA; d_call: TRBD1; j_call: TRBJ1-2; cdr3_nt: TGCAGTGCTAGGGGGACAGTCAACTATGGCTACACCTTC; cdr3_aa: CSARGTVNYGYTF
v_call: TRBV5-1; clone_size: many; d_call: NA; j_call: TRBJ1-2; cdr3_nt: TGCGCCAGCAGCTTGTACTGGGGGTCGAACGGCTACACCTTC; cdr3_aa: CASSLYWGSNGYTF
v_call: TRBV7-2; clone_size: NA; d_call: TRBD2; j_call: TRBJ2-3; cdr3_nt: TGTGCCAGCAGCTTCGCGGGGGGGCGGGGAGATACGCAGTATTTT; cdr3_aa: CASSFAGGRGDTQYF
v_call: TRBV5-1; clone_size: few; d_call: NA; j_call: TRBJ2-3; cdr3_nt: TGCGCCAGCAGCTTGGTTCGTGGGTTTGGTACAGATACGCAGTATTTT; cdr3_aa: CASSLVRGFGTDTQYF
v_call: TRBV20-1; clone_size: NA; d_call: NA; j_call: TRBJ1-1; cdr3_nt: TGCAGTGCTAGTGCCCAGAACACTGAAGCTTTCTTT; cdr3_aa: CSASAQNTEAFF
v_call: TRBV5-1; clone_size: NA; d_call: NA; j_call: TRBJ2-7; cdr3_nt: TGCGCCAGCAGCGGGGGGCAGGCCGCCTACGAGCAGTACTTC; cdr3_aa: CASSGGQAAYEQYF
v_call: TRBV28; clone_size: NA; d_call: NA; j_call: TRBJ1-6; cdr3_nt: TGTGCCAGCAGTTTGGGAGTTCTAAATTCACCCCTCCACTTT; cdr3_aa: CASSLGVLNSPLHF
v_call: TRBV9; clone_size: NA; d_call: NA; j_call: TRBJ2-3; cdr3_nt: TGTGCCAGCAGCCAGGGGTGGGGGAGCACAGATACGCAGTATTTT; cdr3_aa: CASSQGWGSTDTQYF